This T cell receptor (beta chain) was found in a study of early T cells in non-severe SARS-CoV-2 infection. This clonotype has ten or more counts. The protocol attached unique molecular identifiers to individual cDNA molecules. Using its own MiXCR run on the 5' RACE reads, TCRdb lists one record per CDR3 protein. Among under 85,000 distinct CDR3 sequences listed, approximately 13% were seen once. V gave up 2 bases and J gave up 5 bases; unmatched junction bases: 7. Germline CDR1 is MNHNS and CDR2 is SASEGT. This CDR3 has 15 amino acids. Material for sequencing was whole blood. The chain combines TRBV6-1 with TRBJ2-5, with 8 nucleotides matching TRBD1. This clonotype was obtained from an adult who was a healthcare worker with PCR-confirmed SARS-CoV-2 infection or an uninfected control (not recorded which). CDR3 DNA: TGTGCCAGCAGTGAACCTGGACAGGGCGGGGAGACCCAGTACTTC. Its translation: CASSEPGQGGETQYF.